This TCR beta chain was obtained from a study of blood T cells in healthy people across ages. Comment on this clonotype: The antigen is undetermined.

Overall study findings and caveats: When set beside aged donors, long-lived donors presented more naive CD4+ cells and higher diversity.

In germline, CDR1 is SQVTM, CDR2 ANQGSEA. V dropped 7 bases and J dropped 5 bases, with 11 bases sitting between them. This CDR3 is 11 amino acids long. Then a second PCR, running about 6 to 11 cycles, was carried out with a sample-barcoded 5' primer and a J-beta primer mix. Each TCR beta cDNA got a 12-nucleotide random molecular identifier. TCRdb ran MiXCR on the 5' RACE reads and lists one entry per CDR3 protein. The data hold about 1.4 million distinct CDR3 sequences, with 59% observed a single time. The chain joins TRBV29-1 to TRBJ1-2; D possibly corresponds to TRBD1 (6 bases). This receptor was identified in a man aged 18 to 29 in good health. Sequencing input: blood. The CDR3 DNA is TGCAGCGAATCAGGGGATTATGGCTACACCTTC. Its protein product is CSESGDYGYTF.